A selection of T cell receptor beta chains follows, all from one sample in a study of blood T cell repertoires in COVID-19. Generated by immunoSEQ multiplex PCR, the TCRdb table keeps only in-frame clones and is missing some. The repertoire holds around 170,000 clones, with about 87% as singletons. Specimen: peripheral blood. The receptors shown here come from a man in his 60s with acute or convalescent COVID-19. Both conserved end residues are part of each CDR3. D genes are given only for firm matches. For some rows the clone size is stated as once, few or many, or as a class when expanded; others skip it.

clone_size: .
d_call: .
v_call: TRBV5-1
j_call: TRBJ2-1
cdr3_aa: CASSPRLEDLRNEQFF
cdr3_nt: TGCGCCAGCAGCCCCAGACTAGAGGACCTCCGGAATGAGCAGTTCTTC

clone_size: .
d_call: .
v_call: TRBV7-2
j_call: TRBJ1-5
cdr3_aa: CASSPDMEKPQHF
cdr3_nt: TGTGCCAGCAGCCCTGACATGGAAAAGCCCCAGCATTTT

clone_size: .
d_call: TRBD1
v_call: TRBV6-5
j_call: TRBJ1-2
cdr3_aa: CASSYGDRADYGYTF
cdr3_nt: TGTGCCAGCAGTTACGGGGACAGGGCCGACTATGGCTACACCTTC

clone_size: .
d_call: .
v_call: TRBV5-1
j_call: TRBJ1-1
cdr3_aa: CASSWVGQGNTEAFF
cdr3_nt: TGCGCCAGCAGCTGGGTTGGGCAGGGGAACACTGAAGCTTTCTTT

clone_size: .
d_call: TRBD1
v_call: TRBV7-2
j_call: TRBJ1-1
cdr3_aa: CASSLAPTGGTEAFF
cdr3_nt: TGTGCCAGCAGCTTAGCGCCGACAGGGGGGACTGAAGCTTTCTTT

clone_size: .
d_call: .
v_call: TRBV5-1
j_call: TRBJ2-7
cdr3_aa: CASSVDGSYEQYF
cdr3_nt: TGCGCCAGCAGCGTGGACGGCTCCTACGAGCAGTACTTC

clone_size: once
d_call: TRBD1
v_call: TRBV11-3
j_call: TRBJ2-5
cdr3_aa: CASSQKADRGQTQYF
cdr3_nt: TGTGCCAGCAGCCAAAAGGCGGACAGGGGCCAGACCCAGTACTTC

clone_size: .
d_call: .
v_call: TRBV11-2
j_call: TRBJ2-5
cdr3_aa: CASSLERGQETQYF
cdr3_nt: TGTGCCAGCAGCTTAGAGCGGGGCCAAGAGACCCAGTACTTC

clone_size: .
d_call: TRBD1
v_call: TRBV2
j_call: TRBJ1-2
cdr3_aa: CASSGDRTDYGYTF
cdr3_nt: TGTGCCAGCAGTGGGGACAGGACTGACTATGGCTACACCTTC

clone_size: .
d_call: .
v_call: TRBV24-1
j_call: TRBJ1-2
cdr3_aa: CATSSQINYGYTF
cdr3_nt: TGTGCCACCAGTTCGCAGATTAACTATGGCTACACCTTC

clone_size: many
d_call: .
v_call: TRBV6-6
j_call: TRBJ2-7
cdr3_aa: CATSLTSTGEQYF
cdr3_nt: TGTGCCACCTCTTTGACCTCGACGGGGGAGCAGTACTTC

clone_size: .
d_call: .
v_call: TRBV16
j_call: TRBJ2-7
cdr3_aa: CASSQQGSLGGQYF
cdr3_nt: TGTGCCAGCAGCCAACAGGGATCCCTCGGGGGGCAGTACTTC

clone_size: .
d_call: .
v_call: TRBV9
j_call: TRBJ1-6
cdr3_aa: CASSPHRSSYNSPLHF
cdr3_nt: TGTGCCAGCAGCCCCCACAGGAGCTCCTATAATTCACCCCTCCACTTT

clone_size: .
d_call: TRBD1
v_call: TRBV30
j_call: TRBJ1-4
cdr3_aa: CAWRGWTGGKLFF
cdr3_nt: TGTGCCTGGAGGGGTTGGACAGGCGGGAAACTGTTTTTT

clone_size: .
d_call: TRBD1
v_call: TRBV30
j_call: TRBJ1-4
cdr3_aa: CAWRGGQGSNEKLFF
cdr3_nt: TGTGCCTGGAGGGGAGGACAGGGGTCTAATGAAAAACTGTTTTTT

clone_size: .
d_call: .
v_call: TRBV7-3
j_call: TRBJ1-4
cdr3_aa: CASSLKGGINEKLFF
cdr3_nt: TGTGCCAGCAGCTTAAAAGGAGGGATAAATGAAAAACTGTTTTTT

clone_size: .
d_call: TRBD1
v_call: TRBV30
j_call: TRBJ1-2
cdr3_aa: CAWSVQLGGAYGYTF
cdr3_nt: TGTGCCTGGAGTGTACAGCTAGGGGGCGCTTATGGCTACACCTTC

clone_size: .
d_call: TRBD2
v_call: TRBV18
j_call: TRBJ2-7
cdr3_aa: CASSPGTSGYEQYF
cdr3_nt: TGTGCCAGCTCCCCCGGAACTAGCGGCTACGAGCAGTACTTC

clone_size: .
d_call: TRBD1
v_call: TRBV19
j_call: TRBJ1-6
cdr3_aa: CASSKSGTGNSPLHF
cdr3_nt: TGTGCCAGTAGTAAATCCGGGACAGGGAATTCACCCCTCCACTTT

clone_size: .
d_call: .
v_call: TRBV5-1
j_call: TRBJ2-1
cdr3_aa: CASSSLSDNEQFF
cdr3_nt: TGCGCCAGCAGCTCCCTTTCGGACAATGAGCAGTTCTTC

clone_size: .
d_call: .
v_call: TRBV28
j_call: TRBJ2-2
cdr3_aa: CASSSGTGELFF
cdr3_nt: TGTGCCAGCAGTTCCGGCACCGGGGAGCTGTTTTTT

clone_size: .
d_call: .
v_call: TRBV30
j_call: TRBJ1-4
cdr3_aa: CAWTPDATNEKLFF
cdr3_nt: TGTGCCTGGACCCCAGATGCAACTAATGAAAAACTGTTTTTT

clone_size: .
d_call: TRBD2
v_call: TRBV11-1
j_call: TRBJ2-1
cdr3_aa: CASSRLAGEQFF
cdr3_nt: TGTGCCAGCAGCCGACTAGCGGGGGAGCAGTTCTTC

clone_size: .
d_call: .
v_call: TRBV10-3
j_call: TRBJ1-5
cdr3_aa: CAISDRGSNQPQHF
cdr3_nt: TGTGCCATCAGTGACAGAGGGAGCAATCAGCCCCAGCATTTT

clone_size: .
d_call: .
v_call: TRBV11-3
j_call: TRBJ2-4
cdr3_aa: CARAKETRWNIQYF
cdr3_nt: TGTGCCAGGGCTAAAGAGACTAGGTGGAACATTCAGTACTTC

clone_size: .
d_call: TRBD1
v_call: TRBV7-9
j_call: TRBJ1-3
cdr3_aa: CASSSRDSSGNTIYF
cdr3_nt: TGTGCCAGCAGCTCCCGGGACAGCTCTGGAAACACCATATATTTT

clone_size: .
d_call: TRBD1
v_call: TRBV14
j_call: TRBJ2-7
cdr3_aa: CASSQSKTGYEQYF
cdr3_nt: TGTGCCAGCAGCCAGTCCAAGACAGGGTACGAGCAGTACTTC

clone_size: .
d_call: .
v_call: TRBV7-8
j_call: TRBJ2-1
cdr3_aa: CASSYREQGIHEQFF
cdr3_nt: TGTGCCAGCAGCTACAGGGAGCAGGGGATACATGAGCAGTTCTTC

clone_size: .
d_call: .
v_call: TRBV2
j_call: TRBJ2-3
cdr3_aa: CASSELVGGDTQYF
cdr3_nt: TGTGCCAGCAGTGAACTAGTGGGGGGAGATACGCAGTATTTT

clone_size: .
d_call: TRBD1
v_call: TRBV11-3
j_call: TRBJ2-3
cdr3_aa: CASSFWTGGLTSTDTQYF
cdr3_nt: TGTGCCAGCAGCTTTTGGACAGGGGGCCTCACTAGCACAGATACGCAGTATTTT

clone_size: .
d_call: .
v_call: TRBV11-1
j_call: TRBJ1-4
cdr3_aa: CASSGGSLGNEKLFF
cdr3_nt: TGTGCCAGCAGCGGAGGGTCGTTGGGCAATGAAAAACTGTTTTTT

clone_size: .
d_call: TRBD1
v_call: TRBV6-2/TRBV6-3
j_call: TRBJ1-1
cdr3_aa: CASSRTGENTEAFF
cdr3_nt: TGTGCCAGCAGCCGGACAGGGGAAAACACTGAAGCTTTCTTT

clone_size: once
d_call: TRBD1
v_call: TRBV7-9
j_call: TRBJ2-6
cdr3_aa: CASSTRTGSAGTNVLTF
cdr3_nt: TGTGCCAGCAGCACCCGGACAGGGTCGGCTGGGACCAACGTCCTGACTTTC

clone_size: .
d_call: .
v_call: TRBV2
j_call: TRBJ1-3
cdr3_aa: CATKDIGNTIYF
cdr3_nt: TGTGCCACCAAAGACATTGGAAACACCATATATTTT

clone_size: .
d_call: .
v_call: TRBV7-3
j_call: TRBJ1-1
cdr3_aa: CASSLNRGTEAFF
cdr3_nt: TGTGCCAGCAGCTTAAATAGGGGTACTGAAGCTTTCTTT

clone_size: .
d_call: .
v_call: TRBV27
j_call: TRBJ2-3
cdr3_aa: CASSPHGQGGPWTDTQYF
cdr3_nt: TGTGCCAGCAGTCCTCACGGACAGGGAGGGCCTTGGACAGATACGCAGTATTTT

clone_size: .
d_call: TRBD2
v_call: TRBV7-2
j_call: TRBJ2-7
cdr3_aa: CASSWGLAGVREQYF
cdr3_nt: TGTGCCAGCAGCTGGGGACTAGCGGGAGTAAGGGAGCAGTACTTC

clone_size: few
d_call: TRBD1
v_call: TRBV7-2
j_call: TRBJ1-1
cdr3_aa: CARPKGTGLFTEAFF
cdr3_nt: TGTGCCAGACCTAAGGGGACAGGGCTTTTCACTGAAGCTTTCTTT

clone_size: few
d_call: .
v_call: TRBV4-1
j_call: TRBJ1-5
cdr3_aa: CASSQEAGASNQPQHF
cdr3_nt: TGCGCCAGCAGCCAAGAGGCAGGGGCCAGCAATCAGCCCCAGCATTTT

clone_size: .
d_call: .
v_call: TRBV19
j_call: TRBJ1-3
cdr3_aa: CASSRAVGGNTIYF
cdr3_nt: TGTGCCAGTAGTAGGGCAGTCGGAGGAAACACCATATATTTT

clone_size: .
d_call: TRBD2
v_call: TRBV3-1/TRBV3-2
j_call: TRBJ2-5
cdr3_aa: CASSQGGSGGPPKTQYF
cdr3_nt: TGTGCCAGCAGCCAAGGTGGCAGCGGGGGACCCCCAAAGACCCAGTACTTC

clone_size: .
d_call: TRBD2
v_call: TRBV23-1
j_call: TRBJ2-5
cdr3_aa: CASSQPLRGRLETQYF
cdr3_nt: TGCGCCAGCTCTCAGCCCCTCCGCGGGAGGTTAGAGACCCAGTACTTC

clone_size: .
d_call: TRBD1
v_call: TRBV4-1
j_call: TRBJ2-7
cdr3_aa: CASSPGQGAPYEQYF
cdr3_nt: TGCGCCAGCAGCCCGGGACAGGGGGCCCCCTACGAGCAGTACTTC

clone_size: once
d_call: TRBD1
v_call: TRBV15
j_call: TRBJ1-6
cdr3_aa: CATSRVDRADSPLHF
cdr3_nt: TGTGCCACCAGCAGAGTAGACAGGGCGGATTCACCCCTCCACTTT

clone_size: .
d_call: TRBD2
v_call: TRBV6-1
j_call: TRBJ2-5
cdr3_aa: CASSVAGGGGTQYF
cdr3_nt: TGTGCCAGCAGTGTAGCGGGGGGAGGGGGGACCCAGTACTTC

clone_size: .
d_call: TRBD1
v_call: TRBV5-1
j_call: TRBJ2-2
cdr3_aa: CASNIDRGSTGELFF
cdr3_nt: TGCGCCAGCAACATTGACAGGGGTAGCACCGGGGAGCTGTTTTTT

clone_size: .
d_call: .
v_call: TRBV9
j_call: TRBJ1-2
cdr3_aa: CASSAGGGRYGYTF
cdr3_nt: TGTGCCAGCAGCGCTGGCGGGGGGCGCTATGGCTACACCTTC

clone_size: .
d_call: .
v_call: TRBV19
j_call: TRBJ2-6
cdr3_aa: CASKPRISGANVLTF
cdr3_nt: TGTGCCAGTAAACCCAGAATCTCTGGGGCCAACGTCCTGACTTTC

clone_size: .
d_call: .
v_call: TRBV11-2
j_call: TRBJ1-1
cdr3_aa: CASSVGTKPNTEAFF
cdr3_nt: TGTGCCAGCAGCGTCGGGACAAAGCCGAACACTGAAGCTTTCTTT

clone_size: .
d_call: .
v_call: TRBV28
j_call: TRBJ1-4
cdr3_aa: CASSILRGGDEKLFF
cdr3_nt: TGTGCCAGCAGCATCCTCCGGGGGGGAGATGAAAAACTGTTTTTT

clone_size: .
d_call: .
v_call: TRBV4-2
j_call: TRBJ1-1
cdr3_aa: CASSQDPLMNTEAFF
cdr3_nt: TGTGCCAGCAGCCAAGATCCCTTAATGAACACTGAAGCTTTCTTT

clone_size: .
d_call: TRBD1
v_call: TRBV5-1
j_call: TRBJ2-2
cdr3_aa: CASRPGTGESGELFF
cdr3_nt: TGCGCCAGCAGACCCGGGACAGGGGAGTCAGGGGAGCTGTTTTTT

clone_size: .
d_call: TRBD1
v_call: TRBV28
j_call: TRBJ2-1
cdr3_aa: CASSIPTGVVEQFF
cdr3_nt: TGTGCCAGCAGTATCCCGACAGGGGTGGTGGAGCAGTTCTTC

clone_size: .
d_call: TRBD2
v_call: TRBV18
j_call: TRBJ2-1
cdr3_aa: CASSPVLAADNEQFF
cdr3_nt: TGTGCCAGCTCACCCGTACTAGCGGCCGACAATGAGCAGTTCTTC

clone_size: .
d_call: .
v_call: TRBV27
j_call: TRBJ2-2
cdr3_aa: CASRDSSRTGELFF
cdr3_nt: TGTGCCAGCAGGGATAGCAGTCGTACCGGGGAGCTGTTTTTT

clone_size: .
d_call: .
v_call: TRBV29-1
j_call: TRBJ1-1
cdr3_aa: CSVESGRPSEAFF
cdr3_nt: TGCAGCGTTGAATCAGGCAGGCCCTCTGAAGCTTTCTTT

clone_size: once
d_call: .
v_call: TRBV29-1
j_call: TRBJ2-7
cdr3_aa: CSVVIGSRDEQYF
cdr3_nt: TGCAGCGTTGTAATCGGGAGCCGCGACGAGCAGTACTTC

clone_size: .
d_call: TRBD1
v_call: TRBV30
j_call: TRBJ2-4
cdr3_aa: CAWSLGGAGKNIQYF
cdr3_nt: TGTGCCTGGAGTTTAGGGGGCGCAGGCAAAAACATTCAGTACTTC

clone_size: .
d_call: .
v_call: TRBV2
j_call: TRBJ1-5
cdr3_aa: CASSEPPKGYSNQPQHF
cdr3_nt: TGTGCCAGCAGTGAACCACCAAAGGGGTATAGCAATCAGCCCCAGCATTTT